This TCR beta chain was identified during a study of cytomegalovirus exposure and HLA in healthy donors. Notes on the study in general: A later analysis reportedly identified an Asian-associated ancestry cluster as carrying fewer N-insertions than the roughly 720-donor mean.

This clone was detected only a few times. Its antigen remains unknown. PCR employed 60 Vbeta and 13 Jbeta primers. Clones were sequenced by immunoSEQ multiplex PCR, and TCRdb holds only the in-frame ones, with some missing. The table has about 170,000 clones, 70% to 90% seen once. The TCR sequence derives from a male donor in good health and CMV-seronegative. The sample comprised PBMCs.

CDR3 DNA: TGTGCCAGCAGTTCATCCAGGACAGGGGGAGGCTACGAGCAGTACTTC. Residues: CASSSSRTGGGYEQYF. The chain carries TRBV6-6 and TRBJ2-7, with TRBD1 identical over 10 bases. V was clipped by 4 bases and J by 3 bases; unmatched bases: 9. This CDR3 is 16 amino acids long. The V gene's germline CDR1 is MNHNY and CDR2 SVGAGI (reference sequence).